A single sample is the source of the 8 T cell receptor beta chains below, sequenced in a study of T cells after yellow fever vaccination. TCRdb passed the 5' RACE reads through MiXCR, listing each CDR3 protein once. The sample holds some 420,000 distinct CDR3 sequences, under 20% seen once. Sequencing was performed on PBMCs, taken before the yellow fever booster vaccination. These receptors all come from a man between 18 and 29 years old who received the YFV17D yellow fever vaccine.

The rearrangement links TRBV12-3 or TRBV12-4 to TRBJ2-5; D remains unclear. This CDR3 contains 15 residues. V was shortened by 5 bases and J by 5 bases, with 18 bases between the two germline ends. The CDR3 here is CASSLRKGPEETQYF. DNA of the CDR3: TGTGCCAGCAGTCTAAGGAAGGGCCCTGAGGAGACCCAGTACTTC.

The genes are TRBV3-1 and TRBJ2-2; weak D call: TRBD2 (7 bases). This CDR3 comprises 17 residues. V was clipped by 1 base and J by 6 bases, with 18 bases between them. CDR1 is LGHDT, CDR2 YNNKEL, per germline (reference sequence). CDR3: CASSQVGAGVVAGELFF. The DNA of the CDR3 is TGTGCCAGCAGCCAAGTGGGGGCGGGGGTGGTCGCCGGGGAGCTGTTTTTT.

Comment on this clonotype: A junction boundary mismatches the germline segment, possibly from a read error. The chain employs TRBV12-3 or TRBV12-4 and TRBJ1-2; possibly TRBD1 for D (5 bases). The CDR3 covers 13 residues. The CDR3 DNA reads as TGTGCCAGCAGCTTAGGGTCAGGGCTTGGCTACACCTTC. Protein: CASSLGSGLGYTF.

This clonotype was counted between two and nine times. The rearrangement links TRBV7-2 to TRBJ2-1; 7 bases agree with TRBD2. Trimming cost V 3 bases and J 6 bases; bases outside gene matches: 11. The germline CDR1 and CDR2 sequences are SGHTA and FQGNSA. The CDR3 runs 16 residues. The CDR3 DNA reads as TGTGCCAGCAGCTTGTATGCTGGACTAGTCGGCAATGAGCAGTTCTTC. This gives the protein CASSLYAGLVGNEQFF.

This clonotype occurred many times. The chain uses TRBV5-1 and TRBJ2-3; TRBD1 matches at 7 bases. The V segment lost 5 bases and the J segment 4 bases; nucleotides outside the gene matches: 10. Germline loops: CDR1 SGHRS, CDR2 YFSETQ. CDR3 size: 15 residues. The CDR3 nucleotides read TGCGCCAGCAGGCGCCGAACAGGGGATGCAGATACGCAGTATTTT. It encodes CASRRRTGDADTQYF.

The chain has TRBV29-1 and TRBJ1-2; 7 bases match TRBD1. The junction had 11 bases not matched to a gene; V was cut back by 4 bases and J by 6 bases. Germline V gene data show CDR1 as SQVTM and CDR2 as ANQGSEA. CDR3 size: 14 residues. The CDR3 here is CSVVQDRSFHGYTF. In nucleotides, the CDR3 is TGCAGCGTTGTCCAGGACAGGTCCTTTCATGGCTACACCTTC.

The V gene is TRBV5-1, the J gene TRBJ2-5; D is perhaps TRBD1 (6 bases). V lost 0 bases, J lost 5 bases, and 14 bases lay in between. From germline, CDR1 is SGHRS and CDR2 YFSETQ. The CDR3 totals 15 residues. CDR3 nucleotides: TGCGCCAGCAGCTTGGGACAGGACTTAGGGGAGACCCAGTACTTC. Translation: CASSLGQDLGETQYF.

The V gene is TRBV4-1, the J gene TRBJ2-5, with a possible D match to TRBD1 (7 bases). Between the trimmed V and J ends, which lost 4 bases and 4 bases, there was a span of 19 bases. This CDR3 region has 16 residues. CDR1 and CDR2 from the germline V gene are MGHRA and YSYEKL. The CDR3 spells CASSPGQAGGGETQYF. The DNA for the CDR3 is TGCGCCAGCAGCCCAGGACAGGCCGGGGGTGGAGAGACCCAGTACTTC.